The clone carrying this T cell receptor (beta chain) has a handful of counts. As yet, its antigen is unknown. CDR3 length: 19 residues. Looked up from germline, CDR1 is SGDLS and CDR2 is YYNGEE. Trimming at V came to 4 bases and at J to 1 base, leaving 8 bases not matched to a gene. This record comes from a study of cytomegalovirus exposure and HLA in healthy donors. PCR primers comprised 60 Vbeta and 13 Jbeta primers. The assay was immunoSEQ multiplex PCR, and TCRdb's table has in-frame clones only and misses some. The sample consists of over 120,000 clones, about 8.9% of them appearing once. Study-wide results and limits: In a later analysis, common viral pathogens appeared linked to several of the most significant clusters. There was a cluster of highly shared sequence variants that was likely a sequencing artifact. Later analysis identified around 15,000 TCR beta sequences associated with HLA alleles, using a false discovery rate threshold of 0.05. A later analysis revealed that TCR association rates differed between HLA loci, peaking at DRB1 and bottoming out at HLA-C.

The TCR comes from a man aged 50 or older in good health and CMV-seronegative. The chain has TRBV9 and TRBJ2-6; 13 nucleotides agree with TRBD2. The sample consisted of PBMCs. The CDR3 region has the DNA TGTGCCAGCAGCATGAAGACTAGCGGGGGGCCTTCTGGGGCCAACGTCCTGACTTTC. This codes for CASSMKTSGGPSGANVLTF.